This T cell receptor beta chain was retrieved from a study of blood T cell repertoires in COVID-19 (dated by TCRdb to 2020 to 2021). About the full investigation: Collaborator samples came from the United States, Italy and Spain and covered acute and convalescent phases of COVID-19. The prospective study material was composed of cDNA or gDNA derived from T cells, B-cell-depleted T cells, or PBMCs. Deeply sampled blood TCRbeta repertoires from subjects exposed to, actively infected with, or recovered from COVID-19 were included in the dataset. A freely available public database, intended as a resource for researchers studying the immune response to SARS-CoV-2, is where the repertoires were released. The samples were drawn from the first 160 participants of the ongoing ImmuneRACE study and from some 1,300 subjects provided by 6 global collaborators. Nearly every sample came with metadata listing a de-identified subject ID, COVID-19 status, age in years and sex. HLA class I and class II types, where available, came from metadata supplied by the sample provider rather than from assay-based typing. Study-wide conclusions, independent of this receptor: Clinical and demographic metadata were provided uncurated, with the amount varying by source and participant.

This clone was recorded only once. The target of this receptor is not known. The input lacks base qualities; no much larger clone sits a single base away. In the germline V gene (reference sequence), CDR1 corresponds to LNHDA and CDR2 to SQIVND. Deletion took 6 bases off V and 6 bases off J, with a span of 24 bases between the germline ends. From its cysteine to its phenylalanine, the CDR3 spans 16 amino acids. Kept here is only the CDR3 DNA, which spans 48 bases and is read in frame from base 1. The immunoSEQ Assay, a bias-controlled multiplex PCR, was used to amplify TCRbeta CDR3 regions from genomic DNA. Processing in the source paper ran as follows. The number of nucleated cells in each sample was estimated by amplification of reference gene primers within the assay. Sequence reads were collapsed and filtered to measure the absolute abundance of every unique TCRbeta CDR3 rearrangement. Productive Simpson clonality was computed per sample as the square root of Simpson's diversity index over productive rearrangements. Here the immuneACCESS table is served through TCRdb, limited to in-frame sequences with V and J called. Missing clones are a known gap in these copies; in checked studies unresolved V genes cover under half, and the rest lacks a known reason. That table is the source of V, J and clone size, and D and trimming were worked out from the DNA. For this sample the table gives under 200,000 clones, of which 88% were detected only once. The ten largest clones take up 1.5% to 2% of the sample.

The collaborating institutions used their own protocols to collect whole blood in K2EDTA tubes. For TCRbeta analysis, collaborators shipped samples as frozen whole blood, isolated PBMCs, or DNA extracted from either of those sample types. This sequence originates from a man aged 18 to 29 with active or convalescent COVID-19. Sequenced: peripheral blood. Recombination connected TRBV19 to TRBJ2-7; the D gene assignment is ambiguous. The CDR3 amino acid sequence is: CASSLSGVVERSEQYF. The DNA sequence is as follows: TGTGCCAGTAGCCTCTCTGGCGTCGTCGAGCGAAGCGAGCAGTACTTC.